Listed below are T cell receptor beta chains from one sample, sequenced in a study of vaccination effects on CD4 cells after COVID-19. TCRdb's table, derived via immunoSEQ multiplex PCR, lists solely in-frame clones and lacks some. The sample carries over 35,000 clones, 76% recorded once. Their specific antigens are unknown. Sequencing was performed on CD4+ T cells from PBMCs cultured without peptide, taken after COVID-19 vaccination. The receptors here all came from a human donor who had a prior SARS-CoV-2 infection. CDR3s include the opening cysteine and the closing phenylalanine or tryptophan. A D gene is named only where the DNA matches it firmly. Expanded clones get a size class; other rows say once, few or many, or leave the size out.

D	V	size	J	CDR3	DNA
NA	TRBV19	NA	TRBJ2-7	CASTPEGQYPYEQYF	TGTGCCAGTACCCCGGAGGGACAGTACCCCTACGAGCAGTACTTC
TRBD1	TRBV2	few	TRBJ2-2	CASSEAGWNRGSTGELFF	TGTGCCAGCAGTGAAGCGGGATGGAACAGGGGGAGCACCGGGGAGCTGTTTTTT
NA	TRBV18	NA	TRBJ2-5	CASSPRVGYQETQYF	TGTGCCAGCTCACCACGGGTAGGGTACCAAGAGACCCAGTACTTC
TRBD2	TRBV9	NA	TRBJ2-3	CASSEAGGHGDTQYF	TGTGCCAGCTCCGAAGCGGGGGGGCACGGAGATACGCAGTATTTT
NA	TRBV7-2	NA	TRBJ1-5	CASSLYPGSNQPQHF	TGTGCCAGCAGCTTATACCCAGGGAGCAATCAGCCCCAGCATTTT
TRBD2	TRBV7-2	NA	TRBJ2-7	CASGQRTSGGEQYF	TGTGCCAGCGGACAGAGGACTAGCGGCGGCGAGCAGTACTTC
TRBD2	TRBV5-4	NA	TRBJ2-3	CASSLGAGVSTDTQYF	TGTGCCAGCAGCTTGGGGGCGGGAGTATCCACAGATACGCAGTATTTT
TRBD2	TRBV15	NA	TRBJ2-3	CATSRVSGREGDTQYF	TGTGCCACCAGCAGAGTGAGTGGCAGGGAGGGGGATACGCAGTATTTT
TRBD2	TRBV9	NA	TRBJ2-2	CASSVRGGPFLNTGELFF	TGTGCCAGCAGCGTTCGGGGGGGGCCCTTCCTGAACACCGGGGAGCTGTTTTTT
TRBD2	TRBV4-1	NA	TRBJ2-3	CASSQGLADNTDTQYF	TGCGCCAGCAGCCAAGGACTAGCGGATAACACAGATACGCAGTATTTT
NA	TRBV27	NA	TRBJ2-7	CGPDRPYEQYF	TGTGGCCCCGACAGGCCGTACGAGCAGTACTTC
NA	TRBV12-3/TRBV12-4	NA	TRBJ2-5	CASSLVTQETQYF	TGTGCCAGCAGTTTAGTAACGCAGGAGACCCAGTACTTC
NA	TRBV5-1	few	TRBJ1-2	CASSLGPGSGGYTF	TGCGCCAGCAGCTTGGGGCCGGGTTCGGGGGGCTACACCTTC
TRBD2	TRBV7-2	NA	TRBJ2-1	CASSLALTSAASEQFF	TGTGCCAGCAGCTTAGCGCTGACTAGCGCCGCGTCTGAGCAGTTCTTC
TRBD1	TRBV27	NA	TRBJ2-7	CASSRAGTGTYEQYF	TGTGCCAGCAGTCGGGCCGGGACAGGGACCTACGAGCAGTACTTC
NA	TRBV18	NA	TRBJ2-7	CASSTGTSYEQYF	TGTGCCAGCTCAACCGGAACATCCTACGAGCAGTACTTC
TRBD1	TRBV5-4	NA	TRBJ2-7	CASSLARTGSYEQYF	TGTGCCAGCAGCTTGGCCCGGACAGGGAGCTACGAGCAGTACTTC
NA	TRBV28	NA	TRBJ2-1	CASTPGLIRNEQFF	TGTGCCAGCACCCCCGGGCTCATAAGGAATGAGCAGTTCTTC
NA	TRBV7-6	NA	TRBJ2-5	CASSPSWGQETQYF	TGTGCCAGCAGCCCCAGTTGGGGCCAAGAGACCCAGTACTTC